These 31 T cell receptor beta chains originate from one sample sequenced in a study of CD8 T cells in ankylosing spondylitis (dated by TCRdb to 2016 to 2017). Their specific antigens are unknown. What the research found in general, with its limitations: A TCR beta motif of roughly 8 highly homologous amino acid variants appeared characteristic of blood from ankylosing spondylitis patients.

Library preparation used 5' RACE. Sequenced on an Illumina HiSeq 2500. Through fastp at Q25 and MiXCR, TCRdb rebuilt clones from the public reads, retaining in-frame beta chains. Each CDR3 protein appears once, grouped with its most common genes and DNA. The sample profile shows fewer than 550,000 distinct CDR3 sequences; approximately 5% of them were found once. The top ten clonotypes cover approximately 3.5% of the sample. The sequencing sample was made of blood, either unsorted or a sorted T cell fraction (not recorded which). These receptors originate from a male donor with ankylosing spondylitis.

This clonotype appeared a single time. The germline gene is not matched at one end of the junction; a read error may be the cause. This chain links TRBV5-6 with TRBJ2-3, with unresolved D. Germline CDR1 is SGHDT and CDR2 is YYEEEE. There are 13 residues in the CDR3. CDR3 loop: CAISPGLADTQYF. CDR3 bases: TGTGCCATCAGCCCCGGGCTTGCAGATACGCAGTATTTT.

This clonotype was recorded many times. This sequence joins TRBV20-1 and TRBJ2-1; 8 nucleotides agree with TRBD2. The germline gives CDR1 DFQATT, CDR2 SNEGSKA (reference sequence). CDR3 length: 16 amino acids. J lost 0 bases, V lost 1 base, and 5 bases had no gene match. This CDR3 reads CSARAQSGSSYNEQFF. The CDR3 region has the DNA TGCAGTGCTAGAGCCCAAAGCGGGAGCTCCTACAATGAGCAGTTCTTC.

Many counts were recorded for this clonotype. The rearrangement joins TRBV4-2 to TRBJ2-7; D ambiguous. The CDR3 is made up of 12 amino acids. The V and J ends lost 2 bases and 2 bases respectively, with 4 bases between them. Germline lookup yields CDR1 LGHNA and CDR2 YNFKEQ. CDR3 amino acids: CASSQNTYEQYF. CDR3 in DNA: TGTGCCAGCAGCCAAAACACCTACGAGCAGTACTTC.

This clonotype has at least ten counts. Here the CDR3 reads CASSQGLGTDTQYF. The CDR3 DNA reads TGTGCCAGCAGCCAAGGACTAGGCACAGATACGCAGTATTTT. The J gene is TRBJ2-3, the V gene TRBV13; 7 positions match TRBD2. CDR1 and CDR2 from the germline V gene are PRHDT and FYEKMQ (reference sequence). J lost 1 base, V lost 5 bases, and 3 bases had no gene match. The CDR3 is 14 residues long.

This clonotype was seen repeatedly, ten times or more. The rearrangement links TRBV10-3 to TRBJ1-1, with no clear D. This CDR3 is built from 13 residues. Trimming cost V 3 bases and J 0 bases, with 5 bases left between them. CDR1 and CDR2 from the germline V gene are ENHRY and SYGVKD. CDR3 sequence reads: CAISDQLNTEAFF. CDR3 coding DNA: TGTGCCATCAGTGATCAGTTGAACACTGAAGCTTTCTTT.

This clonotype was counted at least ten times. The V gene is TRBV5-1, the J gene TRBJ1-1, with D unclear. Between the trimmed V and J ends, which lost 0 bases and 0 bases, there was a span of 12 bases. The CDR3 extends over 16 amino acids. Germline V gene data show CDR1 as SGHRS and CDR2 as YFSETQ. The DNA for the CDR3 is TGCGCCAGCAGCTTGGAGGTTGGGGTAATGAACACTGAAGCTTTCTTT. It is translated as CASSLEVGVMNTEAFF. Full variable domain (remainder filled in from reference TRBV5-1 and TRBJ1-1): KAGVTQTPRYLIKTRGQQVTLSCSPISGHRSVSWYQQTPGQGLQFLFEYFSETQRNKGNFPGRFSGRQFSNSRSEMNVSTLELGDSALYLCASSLEVGVMNTEAFFGQGTRLTVV.

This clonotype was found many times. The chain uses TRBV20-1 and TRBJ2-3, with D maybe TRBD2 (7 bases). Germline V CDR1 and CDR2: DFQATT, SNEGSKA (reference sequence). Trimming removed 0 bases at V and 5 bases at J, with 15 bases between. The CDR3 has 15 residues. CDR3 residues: CSARDPSGRGDTQYF. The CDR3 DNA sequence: TGCAGTGCTAGAGATCCTAGCGGCAGGGGAGATACGCAGTATTTT.

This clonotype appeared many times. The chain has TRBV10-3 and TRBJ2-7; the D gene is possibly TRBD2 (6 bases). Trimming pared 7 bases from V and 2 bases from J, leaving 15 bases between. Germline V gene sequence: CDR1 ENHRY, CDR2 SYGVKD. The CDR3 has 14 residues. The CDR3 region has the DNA TGTGCCATCACGGTCGGTCGGGGGACCTACGAGCAGTACTTC. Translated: CAITVGRGTYEQYF.

The CDR3, as DNA: TGTGCCACCAGCAGAGATTGGGGGCAAGAGACCCAGTACTTC. This translates into CATSRDWGQETQYF. This chain uses TRBV15 with TRBJ2-5; D may be TRBD1 or TRBD2 (5 bases each). The CDR3 is made up of 14 amino acids. V dropped 0 bases and J dropped 2 bases, with 7 bases sitting between them. Per the germline V gene, CDR1 is LNHNV and CDR2 is YYDKDF (reference sequence). Filled out from reference TRBV15 and TRBJ2-5, the complete variable domain reads DAMVIQNPRYQVTQFGKPVTLSCSQTLNHNVMYWYQQKSSQAPKLLFHYYDKDFNNEADTPDNFQSRRPNTSFCFLDIRSPGLGDTAMYLCATSRDWGQETQYFGPGTRLLVL.

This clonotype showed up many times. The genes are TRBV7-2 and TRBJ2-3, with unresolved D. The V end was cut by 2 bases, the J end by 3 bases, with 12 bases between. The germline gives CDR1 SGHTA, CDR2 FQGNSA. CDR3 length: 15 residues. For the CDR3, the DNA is TGTGCCAGCAGCTTATTTGCTTTACGTACAGATACGCAGTATTTT. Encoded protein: CASSLFALRTDTQYF.

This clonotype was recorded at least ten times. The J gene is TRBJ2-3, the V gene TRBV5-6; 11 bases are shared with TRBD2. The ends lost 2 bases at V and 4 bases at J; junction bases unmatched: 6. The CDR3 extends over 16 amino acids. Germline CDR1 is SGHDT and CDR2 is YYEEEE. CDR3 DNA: TGTGCCAGCAGCTTACTAGCGGGAGACCTGGCAGATACGCAGTATTTT. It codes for CASSLLAGDLADTQYF.

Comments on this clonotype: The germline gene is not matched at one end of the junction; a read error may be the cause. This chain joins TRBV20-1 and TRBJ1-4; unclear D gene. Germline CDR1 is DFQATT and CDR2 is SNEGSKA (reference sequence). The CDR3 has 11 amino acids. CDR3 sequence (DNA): TGCAGTGCTGGCCCCAATGGAAAACTGTTTTTT. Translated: CSAGPNGKLFF.

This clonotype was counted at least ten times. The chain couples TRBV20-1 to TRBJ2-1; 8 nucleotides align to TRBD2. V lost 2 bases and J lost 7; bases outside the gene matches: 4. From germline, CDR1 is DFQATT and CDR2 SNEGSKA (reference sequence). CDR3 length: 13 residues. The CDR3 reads CSARPAGDNEQFF. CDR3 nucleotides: TGCAGTGCTAGACCAGCGGGAGATAATGAGCAGTTCTTC.

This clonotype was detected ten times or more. CDR3 residues: CASSWTNYGYTF. In nucleotides, the CDR3 is TGTGCCAGCAGTTGGACTAACTATGGCTACACCTTC. The chain combines TRBV6-5 with TRBJ1-2; D ambiguous. Between the trimmed V and J ends, which lost 4 bases and 0 bases, there was a span of 3 bases. Germline CDR1 and CDR2: MNHEY and SVGAGI. The CDR3 loop spans 12 amino acids.

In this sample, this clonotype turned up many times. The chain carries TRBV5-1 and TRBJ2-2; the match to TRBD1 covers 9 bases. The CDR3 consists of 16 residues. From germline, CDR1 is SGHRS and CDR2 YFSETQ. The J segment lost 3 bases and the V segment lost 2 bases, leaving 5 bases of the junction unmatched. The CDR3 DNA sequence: TGCGCCAGCAGCTTTAGACAGGGGGAATACACCGGGGAGCTGTTTTTT. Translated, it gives CASSFRQGEYTGELFF.

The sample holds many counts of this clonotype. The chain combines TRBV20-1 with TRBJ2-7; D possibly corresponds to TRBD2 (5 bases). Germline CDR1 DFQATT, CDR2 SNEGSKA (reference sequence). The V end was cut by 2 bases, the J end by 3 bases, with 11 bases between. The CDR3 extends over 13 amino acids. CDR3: CSARMVGSYEQYF. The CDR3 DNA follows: TGCAGTGCTAGAATGGTGGGGAGCTACGAGCAGTACTTC.

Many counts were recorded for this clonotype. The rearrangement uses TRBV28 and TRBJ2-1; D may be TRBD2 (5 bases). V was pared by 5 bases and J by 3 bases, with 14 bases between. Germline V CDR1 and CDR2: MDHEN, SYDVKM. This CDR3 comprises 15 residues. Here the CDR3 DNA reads TGTGCCAGCAGTAAGAGGGAGTCGAGCTACAATGAGCAGTTCTTC. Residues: CASSKRESSYNEQFF.

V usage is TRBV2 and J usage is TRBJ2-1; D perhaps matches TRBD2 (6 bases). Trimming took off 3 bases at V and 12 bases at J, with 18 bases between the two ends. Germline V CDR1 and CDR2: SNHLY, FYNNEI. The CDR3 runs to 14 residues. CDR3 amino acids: CASSEVGGGGRQFF. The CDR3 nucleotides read TGTGCCAGCAGTGAGGTTGGCGGAGGAGGGCGGCAGTTCTTC. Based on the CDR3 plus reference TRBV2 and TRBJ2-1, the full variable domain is EPEVTQTPSHQVTQMGQEVILRCVPISNHLYFYWYRQILGQKVEFLVSFYNNEISEKSEIFDDQFSVERPDGSNFTLKIRSTKLEDSAMYFCASSEVGGGGRQFFGPGTRLTVL.

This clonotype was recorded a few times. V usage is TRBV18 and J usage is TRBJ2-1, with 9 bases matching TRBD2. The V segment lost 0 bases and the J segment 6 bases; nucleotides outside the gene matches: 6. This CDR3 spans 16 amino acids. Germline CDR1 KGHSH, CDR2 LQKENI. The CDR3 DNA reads TGTGCCAGCTCACCACCGGGTAGCGGGAGAAGCAATGAGCAGTTCTTC. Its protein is CASSPPGSGRSNEQFF.

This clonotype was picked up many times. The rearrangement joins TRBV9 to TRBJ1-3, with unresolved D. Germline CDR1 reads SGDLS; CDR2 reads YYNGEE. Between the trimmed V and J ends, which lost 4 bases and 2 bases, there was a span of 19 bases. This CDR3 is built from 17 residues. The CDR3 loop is CASSSRAGIGPGNTIYF. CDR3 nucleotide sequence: TGTGCCAGCAGCTCCCGGGCGGGCATCGGCCCTGGAAACACCATATATTTT.

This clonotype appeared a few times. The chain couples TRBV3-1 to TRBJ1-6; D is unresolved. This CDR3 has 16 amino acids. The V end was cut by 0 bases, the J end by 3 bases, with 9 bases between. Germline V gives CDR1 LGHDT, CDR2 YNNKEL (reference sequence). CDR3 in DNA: TGTGCCAGCAGCCAAGAGTTGCGGATCTATAATTCACCCCTCCACTTT. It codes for CASSQELRIYNSPLHF.

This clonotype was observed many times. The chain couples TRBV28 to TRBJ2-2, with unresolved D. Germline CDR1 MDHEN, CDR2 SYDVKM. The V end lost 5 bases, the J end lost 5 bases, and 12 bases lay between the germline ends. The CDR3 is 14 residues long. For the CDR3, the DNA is TGTGCCAGCAGTGCCCCCGACCGGACCGGGGAGCTGTTTTTT. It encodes CASSAPDRTGELFF.

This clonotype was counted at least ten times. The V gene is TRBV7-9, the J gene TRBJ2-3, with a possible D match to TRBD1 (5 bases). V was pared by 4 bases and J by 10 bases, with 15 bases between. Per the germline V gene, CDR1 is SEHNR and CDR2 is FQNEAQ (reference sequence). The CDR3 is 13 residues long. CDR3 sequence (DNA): TGTGCCAGCAGCTCAGGGAAAGGTCCGGCGCAGTATTTT. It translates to CASSSGKGPAQYF.

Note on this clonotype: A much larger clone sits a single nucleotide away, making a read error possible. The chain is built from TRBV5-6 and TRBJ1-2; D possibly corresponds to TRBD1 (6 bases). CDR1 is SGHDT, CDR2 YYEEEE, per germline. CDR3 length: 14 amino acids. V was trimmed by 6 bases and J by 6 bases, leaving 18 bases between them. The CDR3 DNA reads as TGTGCCAGCATACACAGGGTGATGAGGAATGGCTACACCTTC. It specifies CASIHRVMRNGYTF.

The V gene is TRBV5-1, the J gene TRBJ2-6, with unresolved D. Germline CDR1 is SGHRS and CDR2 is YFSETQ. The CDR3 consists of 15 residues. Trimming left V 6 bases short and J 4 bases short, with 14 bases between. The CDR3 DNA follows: TGCGCCAGCACTCTCTTGTCGTCCGGGGCCAACGTCCTGACTTTC. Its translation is CASTLLSSGANVLTF.

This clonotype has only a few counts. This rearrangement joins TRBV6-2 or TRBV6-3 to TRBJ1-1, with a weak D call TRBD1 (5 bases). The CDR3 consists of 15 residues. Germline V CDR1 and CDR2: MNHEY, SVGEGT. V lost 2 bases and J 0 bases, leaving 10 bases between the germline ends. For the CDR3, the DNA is TGTGCCAGCAGTTACCCGACAGTCATGAACACTGAAGCTTTCTTT. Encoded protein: CASSYPTVMNTEAFF.

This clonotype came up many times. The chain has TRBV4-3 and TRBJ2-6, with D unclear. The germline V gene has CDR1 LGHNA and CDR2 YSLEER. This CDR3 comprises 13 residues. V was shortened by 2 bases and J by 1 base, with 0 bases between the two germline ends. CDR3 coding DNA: TGCGCCAGCAGCCAATCTGGGGCCAACGTCCTGACTTTC. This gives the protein CASSQSGANVLTF.

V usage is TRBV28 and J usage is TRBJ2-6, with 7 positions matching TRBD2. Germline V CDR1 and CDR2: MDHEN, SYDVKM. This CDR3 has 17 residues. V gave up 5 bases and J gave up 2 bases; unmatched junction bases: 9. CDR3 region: CASSPLGGRPGANVLTF. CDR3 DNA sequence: TGTGCCAGCAGTCCGCTTGGCGGGAGACCTGGGGCCAACGTCCTGACTTTC.

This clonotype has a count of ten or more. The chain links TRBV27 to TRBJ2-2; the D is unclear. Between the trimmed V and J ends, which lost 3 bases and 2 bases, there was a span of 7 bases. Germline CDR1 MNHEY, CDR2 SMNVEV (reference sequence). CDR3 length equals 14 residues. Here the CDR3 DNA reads TGTGCCAGCAGTTTTTTATCAAACACCGGGGAGCTGTTTTTT. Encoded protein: CASSFLSNTGELFF.

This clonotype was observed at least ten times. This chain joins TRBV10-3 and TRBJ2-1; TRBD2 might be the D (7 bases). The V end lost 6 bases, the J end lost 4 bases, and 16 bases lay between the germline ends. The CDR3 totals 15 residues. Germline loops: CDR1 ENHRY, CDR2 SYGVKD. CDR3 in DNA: TGTGCCATCAGCCATCGGGGGGCAGAATACAATGAGCAGTTCTTC. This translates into CAISHRGAEYNEQFF.

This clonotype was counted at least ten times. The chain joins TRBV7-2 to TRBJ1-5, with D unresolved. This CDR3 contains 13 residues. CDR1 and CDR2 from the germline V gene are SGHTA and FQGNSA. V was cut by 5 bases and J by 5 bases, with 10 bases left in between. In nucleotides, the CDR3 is TGTGCCAGCAGCGGGGTTGAGGATCAGCCCCAGCATTTT. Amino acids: CASSGVEDQPQHF.